The 4 T cell receptor beta chains below come from one sample, sequenced in a study of blood T cell repertoires in COVID-19. Profiled with immunoSEQ multiplex PCR; TCRdb holds only in-frame clones, not every one. Among over 250,000 clones listed, about 85% were seen once. The sample consisted of peripheral blood. These receptors originate from a man aged 55 to 70 who had recovered from COVID-19.

This chain links TRBV30 with TRBJ1-3; maybe TRBD1 (5 bases). This CDR3 comprises 14 residues. The germline gives CDR1 GTSNPN, CDR2 SVGIG (reference sequence). The CDR3 is CAMRDRTDRNTIYF. The CDR3 DNA follows: TGTGCTATGAGAGACCGGACGGACAGAAACACCATATATTTT.

CDR3 nucleotides: TGTGCCAGCAGTCCGACTAGCAGCTCCTACAATGAGCAGTTCTTC. Protein: CASSPTSSSYNEQFF. The V and J genes are TRBV13 and TRBJ2-1, with 7 bases identical to TRBD2. V was pared by 6 bases and J by 0 bases, with 5 bases of the junction left unmatched. This CDR3 comprises 15 residues. In germline, CDR1 is PRHDT, CDR2 FYEKMQ (reference sequence).

This chain joins TRBV11-1 and TRBJ2-4, with D perhaps matching TRBD2 (6 bases). V lost 1 base and J 8 bases, leaving 15 bases between the germline ends. Germline V gene sequence: CDR1 SGHAT, CDR2 FQDESV (reference sequence). This CDR3 contains 15 residues. The chain's CDR3 is CASSLGAGSGDIQYF. The CDR3 DNA reads as TGTGCCAGCAGCTTAGGTGCGGGGTCCGGCGACATTCAGTACTTC.

The chain couples TRBV9 to TRBJ2-3; 7 bases fit TRBD2. Per germline, CDR1 SGDLS and CDR2 YYNGEE. With V trimmed by 0 bases and J by 0 bases, 4 bases remained unmatched. The CDR3 is made up of 16 amino acids. The DNA of the CDR3 is TGTGCCAGCAGCGTAGATGCAGCGGGGAGCACAGATACGCAGTATTTT. The encoded protein is CASSVDAAGSTDTQYF.